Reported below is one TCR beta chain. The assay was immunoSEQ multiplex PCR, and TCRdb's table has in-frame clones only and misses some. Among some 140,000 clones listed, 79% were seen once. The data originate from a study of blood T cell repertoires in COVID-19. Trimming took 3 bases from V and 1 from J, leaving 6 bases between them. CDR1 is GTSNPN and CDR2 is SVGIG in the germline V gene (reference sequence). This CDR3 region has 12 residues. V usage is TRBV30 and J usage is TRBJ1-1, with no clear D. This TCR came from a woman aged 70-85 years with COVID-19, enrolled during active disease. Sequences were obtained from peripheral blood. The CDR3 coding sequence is TGTGCCTGGAGACCTAAGAACACTGAAGCTTTCTTT. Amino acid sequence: CAWRPKNTEAFF. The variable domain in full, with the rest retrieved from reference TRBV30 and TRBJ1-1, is SQTIHQWPATLVQPVGSPLSLECTVEGTSNPNLYWYRQAAGRGLQLLFYSVGIGQISSEVPQNLSASRPQDRQFILSSKKLLLSDSGFYLCAWRPKNTEAFFGQGTRLTVV.